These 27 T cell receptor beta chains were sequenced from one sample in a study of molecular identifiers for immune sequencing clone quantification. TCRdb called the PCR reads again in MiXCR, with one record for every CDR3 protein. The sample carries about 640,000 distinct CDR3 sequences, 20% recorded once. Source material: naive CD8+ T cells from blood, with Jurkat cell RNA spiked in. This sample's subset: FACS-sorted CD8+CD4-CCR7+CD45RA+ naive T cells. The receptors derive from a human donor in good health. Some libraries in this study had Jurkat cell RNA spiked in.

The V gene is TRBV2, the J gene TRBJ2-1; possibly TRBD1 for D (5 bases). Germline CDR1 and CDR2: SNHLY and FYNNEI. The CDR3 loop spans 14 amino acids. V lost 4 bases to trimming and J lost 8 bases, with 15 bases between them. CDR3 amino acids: CASSGANDSDEQFF. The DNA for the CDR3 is TGTGCCAGCAGTGGAGCTAACGACAGCGATGAGCAGTTCTTC.

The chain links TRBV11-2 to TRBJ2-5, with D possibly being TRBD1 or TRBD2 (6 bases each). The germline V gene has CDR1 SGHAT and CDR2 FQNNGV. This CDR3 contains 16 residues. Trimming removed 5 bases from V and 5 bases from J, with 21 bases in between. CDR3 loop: CASSQTWGAQEETQYF. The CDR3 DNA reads TGTGCCAGCAGCCAGACGTGGGGGGCGCAGGAGGAGACCCAGTACTTC.

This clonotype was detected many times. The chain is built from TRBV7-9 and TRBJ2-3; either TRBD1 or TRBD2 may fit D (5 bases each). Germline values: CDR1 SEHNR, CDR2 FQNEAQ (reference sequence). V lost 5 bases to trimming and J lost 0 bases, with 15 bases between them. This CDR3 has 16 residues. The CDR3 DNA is TGTGCCAGCAGCGCCGGGACCTCTCTTAGCACAGATACGCAGTATTTT. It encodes CASSAGTSLSTDTQYF.

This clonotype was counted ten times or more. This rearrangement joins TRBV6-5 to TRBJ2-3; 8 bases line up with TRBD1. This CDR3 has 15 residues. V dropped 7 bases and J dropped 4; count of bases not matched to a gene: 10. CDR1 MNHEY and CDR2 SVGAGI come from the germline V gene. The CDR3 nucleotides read TGTGCCAGCAACATATACGGACAGGGTTCAGATACGCAGTATTTT. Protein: CASNIYGQGSDTQYF.

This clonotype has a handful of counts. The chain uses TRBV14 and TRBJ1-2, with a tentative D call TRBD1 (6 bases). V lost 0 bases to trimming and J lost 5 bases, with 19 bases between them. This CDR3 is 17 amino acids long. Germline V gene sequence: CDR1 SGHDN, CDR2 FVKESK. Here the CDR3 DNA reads TGTGCCAGCAGCCAAGAGGGGGCCGCGCCAATTCATTATGGCTACACCTTC. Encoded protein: CASSQEGAAPIHYGYTF.

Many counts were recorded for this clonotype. The CDR3 loop is CASSLKAGYTEAFF. The CDR3 DNA is TGTGCCAGCAGTTTAAAAGCGGGGTACACTGAAGCTTTCTTT. The rearrangement links TRBV28 to TRBJ1-1; D unresolved. Germline-derived CDR1 and CDR2 are MDHEN and SYDVKM. V was pared by 2 bases and J by 3 bases, with 10 bases between. The CDR3 sequence is 14 residues long.

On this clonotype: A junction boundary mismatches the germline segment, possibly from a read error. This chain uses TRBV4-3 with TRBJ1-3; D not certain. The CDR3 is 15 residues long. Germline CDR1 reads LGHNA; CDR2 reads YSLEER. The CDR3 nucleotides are TGCGCCAGCGGCCAAGACCCGAGCTCTGGAAACACCATATATTTT. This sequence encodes CASGQDPSSGNTIYF.

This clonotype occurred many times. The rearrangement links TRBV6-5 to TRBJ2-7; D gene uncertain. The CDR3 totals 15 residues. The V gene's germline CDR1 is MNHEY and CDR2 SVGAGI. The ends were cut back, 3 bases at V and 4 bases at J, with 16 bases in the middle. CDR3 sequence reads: CASSYALGREYEQYF. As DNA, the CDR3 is TGTGCCAGCAGTTATGCCCTGGGAAGGGAATACGAGCAGTACTTC.

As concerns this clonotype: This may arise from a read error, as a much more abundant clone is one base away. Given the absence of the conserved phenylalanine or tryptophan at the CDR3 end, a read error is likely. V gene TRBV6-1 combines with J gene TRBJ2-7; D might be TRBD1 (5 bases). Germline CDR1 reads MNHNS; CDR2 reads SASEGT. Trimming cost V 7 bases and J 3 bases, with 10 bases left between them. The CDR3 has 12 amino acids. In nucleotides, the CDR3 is TGTGCCAGCACCACGACAGACTACGAGCAGTACCTC. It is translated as CASTTTDYEQYL.

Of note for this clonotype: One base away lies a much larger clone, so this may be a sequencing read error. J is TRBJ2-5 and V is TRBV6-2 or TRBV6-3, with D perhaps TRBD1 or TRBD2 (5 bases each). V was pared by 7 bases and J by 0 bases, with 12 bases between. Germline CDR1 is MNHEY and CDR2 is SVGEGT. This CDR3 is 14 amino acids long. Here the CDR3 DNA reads TGTGCCAGCAACCGGGGCCCGTACCAAGAGACCCAGTACTTC. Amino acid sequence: CASNRGPYQETQYF.

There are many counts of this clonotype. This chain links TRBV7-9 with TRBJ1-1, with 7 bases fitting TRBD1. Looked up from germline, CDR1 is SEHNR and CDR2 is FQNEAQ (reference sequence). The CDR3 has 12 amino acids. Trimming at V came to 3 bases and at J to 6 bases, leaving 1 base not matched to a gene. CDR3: CASSFDRAEAFF. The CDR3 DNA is TGTGCCAGCAGCTTTGACAGGGCTGAAGCTTTCTTT.

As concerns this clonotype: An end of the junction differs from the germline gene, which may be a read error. The DNA for the CDR3 is TGTGCCAGCAGTTACTCAGGACAGGGGGCTAGGAATGAGCGGTTCTTC. Protein sequence: CASSYSGQGARNERFF. J is TRBJ2-1 and V is TRBV6-5; 11 bases line up with TRBD1. The CDR3 is 16 residues long. The V gene's germline CDR1 is MNHEY and CDR2 SVGAGI.

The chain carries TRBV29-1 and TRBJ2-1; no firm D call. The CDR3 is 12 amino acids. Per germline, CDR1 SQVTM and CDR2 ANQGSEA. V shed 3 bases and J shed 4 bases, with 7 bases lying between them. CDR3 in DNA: TGCAGCGTTGACGCCACTTACAATGAGCAGTTCTTC. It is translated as CSVDATYNEQFF.

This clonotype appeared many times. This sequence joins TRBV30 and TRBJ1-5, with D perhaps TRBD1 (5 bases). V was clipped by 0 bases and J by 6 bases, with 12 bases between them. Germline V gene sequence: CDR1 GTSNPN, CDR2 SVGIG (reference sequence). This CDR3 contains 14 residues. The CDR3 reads CAWSVGQGGQPQHF. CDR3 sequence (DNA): TGTGCCTGGAGTGTAGGTCAGGGTGGTCAGCCCCAGCATTTT.

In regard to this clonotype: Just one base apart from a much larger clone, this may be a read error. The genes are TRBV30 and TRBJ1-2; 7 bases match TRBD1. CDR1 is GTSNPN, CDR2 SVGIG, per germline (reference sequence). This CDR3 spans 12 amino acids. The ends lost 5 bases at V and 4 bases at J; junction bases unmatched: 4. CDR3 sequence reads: CAWSQGSYGYTF. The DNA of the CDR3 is TGTGCCTGGTCACAGGGGTCCTATGGCTACACCTTC.

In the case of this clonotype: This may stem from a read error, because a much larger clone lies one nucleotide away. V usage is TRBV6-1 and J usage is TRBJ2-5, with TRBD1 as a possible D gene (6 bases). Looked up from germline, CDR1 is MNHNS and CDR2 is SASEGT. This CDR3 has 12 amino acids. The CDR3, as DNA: TGTGCCAGCAGTGACAGGGGAGAGATCCAGTACTTC. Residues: CASSDRGEIQYF.

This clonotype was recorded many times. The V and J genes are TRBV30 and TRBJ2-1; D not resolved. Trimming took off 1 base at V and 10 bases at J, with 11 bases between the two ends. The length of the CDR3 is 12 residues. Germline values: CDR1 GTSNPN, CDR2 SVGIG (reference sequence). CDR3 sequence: CAWSALRSEQFF. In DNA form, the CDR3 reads TGTGCCTGGAGTGCACTACGATCGGAGCAGTTCTTC.

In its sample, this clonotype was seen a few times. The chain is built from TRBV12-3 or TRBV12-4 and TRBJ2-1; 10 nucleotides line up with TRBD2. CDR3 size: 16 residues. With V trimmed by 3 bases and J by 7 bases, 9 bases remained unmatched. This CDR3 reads CASSFSPSGSGNEQFF. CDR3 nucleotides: TGTGCCAGCAGTTTTTCCCCTAGCGGGAGTGGTAATGAGCAGTTCTTC.

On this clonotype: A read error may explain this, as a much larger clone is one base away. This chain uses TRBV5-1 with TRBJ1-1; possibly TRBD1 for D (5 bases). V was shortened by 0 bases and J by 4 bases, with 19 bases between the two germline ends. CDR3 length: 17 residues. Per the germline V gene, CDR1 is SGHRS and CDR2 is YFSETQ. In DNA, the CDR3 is TGCGCCAGCAGCTTGGGTCATGGGGAATGGGGGTTCACTGAAGCTTTCTTT. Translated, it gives CASSLGHGEWGFTEAFF. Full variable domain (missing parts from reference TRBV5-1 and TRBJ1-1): KAGVTQTPRYLIKTRGQQVTLSCSPISGHRSVSWYQQTPGQGLQFLFEYFSETQRNKGNFPGRFSGRQFSNSRSEMNVSTLELGDSALYLCASSLGHGEWGFTEAFFGQGTRLTVV.

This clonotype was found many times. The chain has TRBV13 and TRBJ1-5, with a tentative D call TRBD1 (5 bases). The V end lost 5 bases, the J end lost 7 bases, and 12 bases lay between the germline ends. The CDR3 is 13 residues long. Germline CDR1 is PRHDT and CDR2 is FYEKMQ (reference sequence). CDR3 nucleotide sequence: TGTGCCAGCAGCGGGGGGGGGAGACAGCCCCAGCATTTT. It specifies CASSGGGRQPQHF.

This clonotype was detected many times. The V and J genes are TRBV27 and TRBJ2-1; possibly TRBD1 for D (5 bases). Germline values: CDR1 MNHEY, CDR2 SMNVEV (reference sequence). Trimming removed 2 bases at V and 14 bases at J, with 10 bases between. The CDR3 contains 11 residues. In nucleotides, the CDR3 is TGTGCCAGCAGTTTAGGGGCTACGGAGTTCTTC. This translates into CASSLGATEFF.

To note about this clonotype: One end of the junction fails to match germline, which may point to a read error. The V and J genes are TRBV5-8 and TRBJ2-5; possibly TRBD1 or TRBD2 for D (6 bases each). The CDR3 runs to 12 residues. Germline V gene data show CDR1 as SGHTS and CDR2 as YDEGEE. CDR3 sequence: CASRSGVSGWHF. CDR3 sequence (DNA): TGTGCCAGCAGATCAGGGGTTAGCGGCTGGCACTTC.

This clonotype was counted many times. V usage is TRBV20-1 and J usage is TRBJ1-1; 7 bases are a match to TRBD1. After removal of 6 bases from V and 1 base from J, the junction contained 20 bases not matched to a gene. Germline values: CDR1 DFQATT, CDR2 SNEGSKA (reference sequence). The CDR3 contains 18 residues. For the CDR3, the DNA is TGCAGTGCCGAGGCAGAATTGACAGGGCTCTGGGGGAACACTGAAGCTTTCTTT. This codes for CSAEAELTGLWGNTEAFF.

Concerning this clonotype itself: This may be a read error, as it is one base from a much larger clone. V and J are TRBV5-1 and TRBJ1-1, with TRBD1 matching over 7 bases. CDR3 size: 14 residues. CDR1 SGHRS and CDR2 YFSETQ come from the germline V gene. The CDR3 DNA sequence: TGCGCCTGCAGTTGGACAGGACAAAACACTGAAGCTTTCTTT. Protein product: CACSWTGQNTEAFF.

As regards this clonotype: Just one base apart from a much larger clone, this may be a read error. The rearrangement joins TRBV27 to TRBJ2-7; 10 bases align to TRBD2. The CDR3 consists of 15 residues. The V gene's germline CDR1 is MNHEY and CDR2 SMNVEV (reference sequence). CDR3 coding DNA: TGTGCCAGCAGTCCTGTGGGACTAGCGCTATACGGGCAGTACTTC. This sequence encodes CASSPVGLALYGQYF.

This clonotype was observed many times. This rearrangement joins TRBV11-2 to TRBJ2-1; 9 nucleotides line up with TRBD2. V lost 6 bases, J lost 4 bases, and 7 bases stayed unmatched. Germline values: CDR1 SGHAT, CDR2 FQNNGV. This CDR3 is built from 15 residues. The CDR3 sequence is CASSGPLAGYNEQFF. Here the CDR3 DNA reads TGTGCCAGCAGTGGGCCCCTAGCGGGATACAATGAGCAGTTCTTC.

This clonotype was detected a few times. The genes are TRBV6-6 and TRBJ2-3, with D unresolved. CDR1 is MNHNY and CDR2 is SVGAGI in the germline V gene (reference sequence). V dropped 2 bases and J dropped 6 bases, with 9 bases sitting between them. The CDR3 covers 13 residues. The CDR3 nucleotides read TGTGCCAGCAGTTACACTCTTTTGGATACGCAGTATTTT. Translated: CASSYTLLDTQYF.